This T cell receptor (beta chain) comes out of a study of early T cells in non-severe SARS-CoV-2 infection. The CDR3 has 13 residues. V was clipped by 6 bases and J by 4 bases, with 9 bases between them. Germline CDR1 and CDR2: SGHDN and FVKESK. This clonotype occurred many times. TCRdb processed the 5' RACE reads anew with MiXCR; each CDR3 protein has one entry. The repertoire consists of 43,000 or so distinct CDR3 sequences, with 3% to 4% occurring once and the leading ten covering approximately 3%. Source material: whole blood. The chain uses TRBV14 and TRBJ2-2, with D possibly being TRBD2 (6 bases). The clonotype was recovered from an adult who was a healthcare worker with PCR-confirmed SARS-CoV-2 infection or an uninfected control (not recorded which). For the CDR3, the DNA is TGTGCCAGCAGAGCCGGGGGCACCGGGGAGCTGTTTTTT. It is translated as CASRAGGTGELFF.